This T cell receptor (beta chain) is drawn from a study of control samples from healthy donors and cancer patients. There are 16 residues in the CDR3. CDR1 and CDR2 from the germline V gene are SSHAT and FNYEAQ (reference sequence). Sequenced by immunoSEQ multiplex PCR; TCRdb stores in-frame clones only, minus some. The profile shows more than 95,000 clones, 80% to 90% of them singletons. As to this clone: Germline is not matched at one junction end, which may reflect a read error.

The gene calls are TRBV7-7 and TRBJ2-2; 9 nucleotides line up with TRBD1. The sample taken for sequencing was PBMCs. This TCR was sampled from a woman aged 50 to 60 with colorectal cancer. CDR3 sequence reads: CASSPGTGLGTGELFF. In DNA form, the CDR3 reads TGTGCTAGCAGCCCCGGGACAGGGCTTGGCACCGGGGAGCTGTTTTTT.